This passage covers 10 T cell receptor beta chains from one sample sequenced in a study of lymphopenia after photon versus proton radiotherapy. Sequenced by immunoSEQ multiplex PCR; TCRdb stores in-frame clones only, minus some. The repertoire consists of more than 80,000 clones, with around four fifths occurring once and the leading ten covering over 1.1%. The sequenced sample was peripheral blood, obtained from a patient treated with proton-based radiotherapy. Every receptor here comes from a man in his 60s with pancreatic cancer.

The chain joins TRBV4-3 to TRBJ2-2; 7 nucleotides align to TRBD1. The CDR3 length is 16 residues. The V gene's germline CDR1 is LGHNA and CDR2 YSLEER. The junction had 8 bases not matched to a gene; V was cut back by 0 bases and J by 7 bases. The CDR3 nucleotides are TGCGCCAGCAGCCAAGATTCAGGAGCAGGGGGCGGGGAGCTGTTTTTT. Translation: CASSQDSGAGGGELFF.

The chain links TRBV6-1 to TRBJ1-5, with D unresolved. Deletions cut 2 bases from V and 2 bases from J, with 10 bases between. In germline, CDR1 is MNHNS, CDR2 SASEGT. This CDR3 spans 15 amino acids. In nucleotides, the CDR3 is TGTGCCAGCAGTGAATATGGCGTAGGCAATCAGCCCCAGCATTTT. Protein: CASSEYGVGNQPQHF.

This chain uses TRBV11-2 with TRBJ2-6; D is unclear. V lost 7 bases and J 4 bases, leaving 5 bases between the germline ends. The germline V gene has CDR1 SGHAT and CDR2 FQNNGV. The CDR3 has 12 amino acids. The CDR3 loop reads CASILGANVLTF. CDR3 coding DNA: TGTGCCAGCATATTGGGGGCCAACGTCCTGACTTTC.

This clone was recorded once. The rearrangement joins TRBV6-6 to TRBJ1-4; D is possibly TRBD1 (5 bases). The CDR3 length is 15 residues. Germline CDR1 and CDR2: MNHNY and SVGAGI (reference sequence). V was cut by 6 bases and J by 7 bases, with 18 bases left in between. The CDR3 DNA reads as TGTGCCAGCAGGCGGATGACAGTGAGCAGTGAAAAACTGTTTTTT. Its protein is CASRRMTVSSEKLFF.

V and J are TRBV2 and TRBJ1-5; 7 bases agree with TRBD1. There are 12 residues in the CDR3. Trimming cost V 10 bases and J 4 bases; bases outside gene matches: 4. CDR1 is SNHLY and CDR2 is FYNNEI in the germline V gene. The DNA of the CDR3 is TGTGCCATCACACAGGGGAATCAGCCCCAGCATTTT. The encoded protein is CAITQGNQPQHF.

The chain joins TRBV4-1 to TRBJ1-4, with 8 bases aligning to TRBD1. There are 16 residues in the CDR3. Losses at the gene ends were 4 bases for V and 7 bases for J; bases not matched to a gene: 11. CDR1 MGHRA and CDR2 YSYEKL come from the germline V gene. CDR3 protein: CASSPASGGASEKLFF. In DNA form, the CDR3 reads TGCGCCAGCAGCCCCGCTTCAGGGGGCGCCTCTGAAAAACTGTTTTTT.

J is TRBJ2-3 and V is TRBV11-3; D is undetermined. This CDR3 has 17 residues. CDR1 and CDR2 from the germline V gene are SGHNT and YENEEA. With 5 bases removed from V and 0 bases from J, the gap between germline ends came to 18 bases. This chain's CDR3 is CASSRITGAPSTDTQYF. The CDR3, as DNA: TGTGCCAGCAGCCGTATTACGGGTGCTCCTAGCACAGATACGCAGTATTTT.

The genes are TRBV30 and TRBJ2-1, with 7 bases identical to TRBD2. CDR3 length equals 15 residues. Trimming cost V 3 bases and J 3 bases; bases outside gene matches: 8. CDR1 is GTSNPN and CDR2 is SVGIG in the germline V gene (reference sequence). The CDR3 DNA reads TGTGCCTGGAGCGCCCGTGGCGGGAGCTACAATGAGCAGTTCTTC. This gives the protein CAWSARGGSYNEQFF.

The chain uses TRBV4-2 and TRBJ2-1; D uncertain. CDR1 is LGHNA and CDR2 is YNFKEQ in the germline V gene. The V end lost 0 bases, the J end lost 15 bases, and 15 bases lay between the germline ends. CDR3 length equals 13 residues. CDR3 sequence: CASSQDQVLVRFF. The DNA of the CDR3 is TGTGCCAGCAGCCAAGATCAAGTCTTGGTCCGGTTCTTC.

The CDR3 protein is CASRRQDITGSYEQYF. For the CDR3, the DNA is TGTGCCAGCAGGAGGCAGGATATAACGGGGTCCTACGAGCAGTACTTC. The chain carries TRBV27 and TRBJ2-7; a possible D gene is TRBD2 (5 bases). CDR1 and CDR2 from the germline V gene are MNHEY and SMNVEV (reference sequence). Between the trimmed V and J ends, which lost 6 bases and 1 base, there was a span of 19 bases. The CDR3 covers 16 residues.